This T cell receptor beta chain was observed in a study of neurological immune-mediated disorders. The study's findings and limits: None of the CDR3 amino acid sequences of expanded clones were shared across subjects, and this suggested private repertoires in all groups.

This clonotype was observed at least ten times. Its antigen is unidentified. With 10-nucleotide random UMIs, 5'RACE was used to make the cDNA. One entry per CDR3 protein, called by TCRdb with MiXCR from the 5' RACE reads. This repertoire shows about 59,000 distinct CDR3 sequences, more than 9.5% found once; its top ten account for about 10%. Specimen: PBMCs. This TCR derives from a woman between 55 and 75 years old with HTLV-1-associated myelopathy (HAM/TSP).

This CDR3 reads CASSLGTSLATGELFF. In DNA, the CDR3 is TGTGCCAGCAGCCTGGGGACTAGCCTTGCGACCGGGGAGCTGTTTTTT. The chain carries TRBV2 and TRBJ2-2; 9 bases fit TRBD2. V lost 6 bases to trimming and J lost 5 bases; unmatched junction nucleotides: 10. The CDR3 is 16 residues long. In germline, CDR1 is SNHLY, CDR2 FYNNEI.